The 15 T cell receptor beta chains listed next were all sequenced from one sample in a study of beta chain features in type 1 diabetes. The entirety of the isolated RNA underwent reverse transcription, so expressed TCRB transcripts were sequenced. Libraries were prepared by immunoSEQ multiplex PCR; TCRdb keeps only in-frame clonotypes and omits some of them. This table holds roughly 370,000 clones, over 11% found once. Source material: naive CD4+ T cells from blood. The receptors originated from a man younger than 40 in good health.

The J gene is TRBJ1-1, the V gene TRBV28, with D uncertain. This CDR3 has 13 residues. Germline assignment: CDR1 MDHEN and CDR2 SYDVKM. Trimming removed 3 bases at V and 1 base at J, with 6 bases between. The CDR3 reads CASSLKANTEAFF. CDR3 nucleotides: TGTGCCAGCAGTTTGAAGGCGAACACTGAAGCTTTCTTT.

The CDR3 reads CASSLSAGGGTDTQYF. DNA for the CDR3: TGTGCCAGCAGCTTGTCGGCGGGAGGTGGGACAGATACGCAGTATTTT. The chain employs TRBV5-4 and TRBJ2-3; 8 positions match TRBD2. CDR3 length: 16 amino acids. V trimming: 1 base; J trimming: 3 bases; junction bases outside the gene matches: 7. Germline V gene sequence: CDR1 SGHNT, CDR2 YYREEE (reference sequence).

This clone was detected a few times. The rearrangement links TRBV4-1 to TRBJ2-5; D is unresolved. The V gene lost 5 bases and the J gene lost 2 bases, with 12 bases spanning the gap. CDR3 length: 14 residues. Germline CDR1 is MGHRA and CDR2 is YSYEKL. DNA of the CDR3: TGCGCCAGCAGCGAGGTGCTAAGTCAAGAGACCCAGTACTTC. It specifies CASSEVLSQETQYF.

This clone was seen more than once but under ten times. The chain joins TRBV6-5 to TRBJ2-3, with 9 bases lining up with TRBD2. J gave up 6 bases and V 0 bases, and 7 bases lay outside the gene matches. Per germline, CDR1 MNHEY and CDR2 SVGAGI. The CDR3 loop spans 16 amino acids. CDR3 sequence (DNA): TGTGCCAGCAGTTACTCGGCTAGCGGGATAGGGGATACGCAGTATTTT. The encoded protein is CASSYSASGIGDTQYF.

The rearrangement joins TRBV6-6 to TRBJ2-7, with TRBD2 matching 9 bases. The CDR3 sequence is 13 residues long. Germline V gene sequence: CDR1 MNHNY, CDR2 SVGAGI (reference sequence). With V trimmed by 4 bases and J by 5 bases, 3 bases remained unmatched. CDR3 protein: CASSFSGRDEQYV. CDR3 in DNA: TGTGCCAGCAGTTTTAGCGGGAGAGACGAGCAGTACGTC.

This clone has only a few counts. The chain recombines TRBV7-3 with TRBJ2-1; 7 bases map to TRBD2. The CDR3 sequence is 16 residues long. Germline values: CDR1 SGHTA, CDR2 FQGTGA. V shed 3 bases and J 8 bases; nucleotides not matched to a gene: 13. The CDR3 DNA sequence: TGTGCCAGCAGCTTTTGGCCCAGCGGGATAATGTATGAGCAGTTCTTC. Its protein is CASSFWPSGIMYEQFF.

The rearrangement uses TRBV4-3 and TRBJ2-2; possible D gene TRBD1, 5 bases. Trimming pared 0 bases from V and 0 bases from J, leaving 5 bases between. Germline V CDR1 and CDR2: LGHNA, YSLEER. This CDR3 has 15 residues. The CDR3 bases are TGCGCCAGCAGCCAAGAGACAGCGAACACCGGGGAGCTGTTTTTT. Amino acid sequence: CASSQETANTGELFF.

The rearrangement uses TRBV7-3 and TRBJ2-3; TRBD2 aligns across 7 bases. Germline CDR1 is SGHTA and CDR2 is FQGTGA. Germline trimming cut 8 bases from V and 7 bases from J; bases unmatched to any gene: 12. CDR3 length equals 14 residues. CDR3 region: CASSDSRTSNTQYF. The CDR3 DNA follows: TGTGCCAGCTCTGATAGTAGGACTAGTAATACGCAGTATTTT.

As regards this clone: A read error is possible here, since a much larger clone lies one base away. The chain combines TRBV11-2 with TRBJ2-1; 9 nucleotides match TRBD2. Germline CDR1 SGHAT, CDR2 FQNNGV. Trimming removed 3 bases from V and 1 base from J; junction bases left unmatched: 1. The CDR3 spans 15 residues. The DNA for the CDR3 is TGTGCCAGCAGCTTTAGCGGGAGATCCTACAATGAGCAGTTCTTC. Encoded protein: CASSFSGRSYNEQFF.

The rearrangement joins TRBV28 to TRBJ1-5, with D maybe TRBD1 (5 bases). The V and J ends lost 6 bases and 6 bases respectively, with 12 bases between them. Germline CDR1 MDHEN, CDR2 SYDVKM. CDR3 length: 13 amino acids. This chain's CDR3 is CASSLGTAQPQHF. The CDR3 bases are TGTGCCAGCAGCCTTGGGACGGCTCAGCCCCAGCATTTT.

This clone has a handful of counts. The chain is built from TRBV9 and TRBJ1-5; D may be TRBD1 (5 bases). The germline CDR1 and CDR2 sequences are SGDLS and YYNGEE. The CDR3 contains 13 residues. The ends were cut back, 0 bases at V and 7 bases at J, with 8 bases in the middle. CDR3 coding DNA: TGTGCCAGCAGCGTAGATGAGGGGCAGCCCCAGCATTTT. This encodes CASSVDEGQPQHF.

The chain couples TRBV30 to TRBJ2-1; 11 bases align to TRBD2. Germline V CDR1 and CDR2: GTSNPN, SVGIG (reference sequence). The CDR3 extends over 16 amino acids. V lost 2 bases to trimming and J lost 5 bases; unmatched junction nucleotides: 8. The CDR3 reads CAWSRYVGLADNEQFF. The CDR3 nucleotides read TGTGCCTGGAGTCGGTACGTGGGACTAGCGGACAATGAGCAGTTCTTC. Variable domain in full (rest from reference TRBV30 and TRBJ2-1): SQTIHQWPATLVQPVGSPLSLECTVEGTSNPNLYWYRQAAGRGLQLLFYSVGIGQISSEVPQNLSASRPQDRQFILSSKKLLLSDSGFYLCAWSRYVGLADNEQFFGPGTRLTVL.

This clone was recorded at least ten times. This sequence joins TRBV29-1 and TRBJ1-1, with D perhaps matching TRBD1 (6 bases). Looked up from germline, CDR1 is SQVTM and CDR2 is ANQGSEA. The CDR3 has 14 residues. V lost 3 bases and J 11 bases, leaving 22 bases between the germline ends. The CDR3 DNA reads as TGCAGCGTTGATTCTGGGGGCCCGATCCCGTATGCTTTCTTT. It translates to CSVDSGGPIPYAFF.

A few counts support this clone. The CDR3 here is CASSSTGTRAGELFF. The CDR3 coding sequence is TGTGCCAGCAGCTCCACCGGGACCAGGGCTGGGGAGCTGTTTTTT. The J gene is TRBJ2-2, the V gene TRBV7-2; D tentatively reads TRBD1 or TRBD2 (5 bases each). Trimming took off 4 bases at V and 8 bases at J, with 17 bases between the two ends. CDR1 SGHTA and CDR2 FQGNSA come from the germline V gene. CDR3 length equals 15 residues.

This clone was seen more than once but under ten times. DNA of the CDR3: TGCGCCAGCAGCCAAGATCCCATGAGGGGCATAGATACGCAGTATTTT. This gives the protein CASSQDPMRGIDTQYF. The rearrangement joins TRBV4-3 to TRBJ2-3; D is tentatively TRBD1 or TRBD2 (5 bases each). This CDR3 has 16 residues. Germline V gene lookup returns CDR1 LGHNA and CDR2 YSLEER. Between the trimmed V and J ends, which lost 0 bases and 5 bases, there was a span of 15 bases.